These T cell receptor beta chains were read from a single sample in a study of blood T cell repertoires in COVID-19. TCRdb's table, derived via immunoSEQ multiplex PCR, lists solely in-frame clones and lacks some. The sample carries tens of thousands of clones, around 85% recorded once. The sequencing input was peripheral blood. All receptors derive from a man at least 80 years old with acute or convalescent COVID-19. The CDR3 runs from the conserved cysteine through the conserved F or W. D genes are given only for firm matches. A row's size may be missing; if present it is once, few, many or a size class.

TRBV24-1,TRBJ2-4,.,16,TRBD1,CATSEAQGAAKNIQYF,TGTGCCACCAGTGAGGCTCAGGGGGCGGCCAAAAACATTCAGTACTTC
TRBV27,TRBJ2-2,once,16,TRBD2,CASSPWEGSNTGELFF,TGTGCCAGCAGTCCCTGGGAGGGATCGAACACCGGGGAGCTGTTTTTT
TRBV9,TRBJ2-7,.,13,TRBD2,CASSVVLAGEQYF,TGTGCCAGCAGCGTAGTACTAGCGGGAGAGCAGTACTTC
TRBV27,TRBJ2-7,.,15,.,CASSLSGGLSYEQYF,TGTGCCAGCAGTTTATCCGGGGGTCTCTCCTACGAGCAGTACTTC
TRBV30,TRBJ2-7,.,15,.,CAWTPVGKGAYEQYF,TGTGCCTGGACCCCCGTGGGGAAGGGGGCCTACGAGCAGTACTTC
TRBV19,TRBJ1-5,.,14,.,CASSISNNNQPQHF,TGTGCCAGTAGTATCTCTAATAACAATCAGCCCCAGCATTTT
TRBV4-3,TRBJ2-1,.,15,.,CASSHDADRPGEQFF,TGCGCCAGCAGCCATGACGCGGACAGACCGGGGGAGCAGTTCTTC
TRBV6-4,TRBJ1-5,.,13,.,CASSRESNQPQHF,TGTGCCAGCAGTCGAGAGAGCAATCAGCCCCAGCATTTT
TRBV28,TRBJ1-4,few,17,TRBD1,CASSAPTGGFGNEKLFF,TGTGCCAGCAGCGCCCCGACAGGGGGCTTTGGTAATGAAAAACTGTTTTTT
TRBV18,TRBJ2-3,once,16,.,CASSLGGQASTDTQYF,TGTGCCAGCTCACTCGGAGGTCAGGCCAGCACAGATACGCAGTATTTT
TRBV9,TRBJ2-1,.,18,TRBD2,CASSVAGLAGGSYNEQFF,TGTGCCAGCAGCGTAGCGGGACTAGCGGGAGGGTCCTACAATGAGCAGTTCTTC
TRBV25-1,TRBJ2-7,.,16,TRBD1,CASSEYGTGRSYEQYF,TGTGCCAGCAGTGAATATGGGACAGGGAGAAGCTACGAGCAGTACTTC
TRBV19,TRBJ2-3,.,16,TRBD2,CASRYTEREGTDTQYF,TGTGCCAGTAGATATACGGAGCGGGAGGGCACAGATACGCAGTATTTT
TRBV9,TRBJ1-3,.,16,.,CASSVVSGNSGNTIYF,TGTGCCAGCAGCGTAGTTTCGGGGAACTCTGGAAACACCATATATTTT
TRBV5-1,TRBJ2-7,.,15,TRBD2,CASSLLGGGEYEQYF,TGCGCCAGCAGCTTGCTGGGGGGAGGGGAATACGAGCAGTACTTC
TRBV24-1,TRBJ2-3,.,16,.,CATSDLGQTGTDTQYF,TGTGCCACCAGTGATTTGGGACAGACAGGCACAGATACGCAGTATTTT
TRBV27,TRBJ1-5,.,15,.,CASSPGQGLGQPQHF,TGTGCCAGCAGCCCCGGCCAGGGGCTTGGTCAGCCCCAGCATTTT
TRBV3-1/TRBV3-2,TRBJ1-2,.,12,.,CASSLGGNGYTF,TGTGCCAGCAGCCTGGGGGGTAATGGCTACACCTTC
TRBV7-3,TRBJ2-7,.,13,TRBD1,CASSWDRNYEQYF,TGTGCCAGCAGCTGGGACAGAAACTACGAGCAGTACTTC
TRBV24-1,TRBJ2-5,.,16,TRBD2,CATGVHSSGRPETQYF,TGTGCCACCGGAGTCCACTCTAGCGGGAGACCGGAGACCCAGTACTTC
TRBV3-1/TRBV3-2,TRBJ2-1,.,12,TRBD2,CASSHVAGEQFF,TGTGCCAGCAGCCATGTAGCGGGTGAGCAGTTCTTC
TRBV12-2,TRBJ2-7,few,15,.,CASRLGLAGSYEQYF,TGTGCAAGTCGCTTAGGACTAGCGGGGTCCTACGAGCAGTACTTC
TRBV5-1,TRBJ1-1,.,14,TRBD1,CASSLVPGQSLAFF,TGCGCCAGCAGCTTGGTTCCGGGACAGTCACTAGCTTTCTTT
TRBV11-2,TRBJ2-1,.,14,.,CASSIGATGKEQFF,TGTGCCAGCAGCATCGGTGCGACAGGTAAAGAGCAGTTCTTC
TRBV27,TRBJ2-2,.,15,.,CASSFYRGGTGELFF,TGTGCCAGCAGTTTTTATCGAGGTGGCACCGGGGAGCTGTTTTTT
TRBV5-4,TRBJ2-5,.,16,TRBD2,CASSLAPSGRKETQYF,TGTGCCAGCAGCTTGGCCCCTAGCGGGCGTAAAGAGACCCAGTACTTC
TRBV5-1,TRBJ2-7,.,13,TRBD2,CASSLSGIYEQYF,TGCGCCAGCAGCCTGAGCGGGATTTACGAGCAGTACTTC
TRBV19,TRBJ2-7,.,14,.,CASSMGSGPYEQYF,TGTGCCAGTAGTATGGGAAGCGGCCCCTACGAGCAGTACTTC
TRBV12-3/TRBV12-4,TRBJ2-7,.,13,.,CASSFRSSYEQYF,TGTGCCAGCAGTTTTAGGAGTTCTTACGAGCAGTACTTC
TRBV7-7,TRBJ2-3,.,15,TRBD1,CASSKTGQNTDTQYF,TGTGCTAGCAGCAAAACGGGACAGAACACAGATACGCAGTATTTT
TRBV3-1/TRBV3-2,TRBJ1-6,once,16,.,CASSQVQGHHNSPLHF,TGTGCCAGCAGCCAAGTTCAGGGACATCACAATTCACCCCTCCACTTT
TRBV7-8,TRBJ1-5,few,15,TRBD1,CASSLGPGGHQPQHF,TGTGCCAGCAGCTTAGGGCCAGGGGGCCATCAGCCCCAGCATTTT
TRBV7-2,TRBJ1-1,.,15,TRBD1,CASSSGAGGNTEAFF,TGTGCCAGCAGCTCTGGCGCAGGGGGAAACACTGAAGCTTTCTTT